This T cell receptor beta chain was identified during a study of spatial heterogeneity in lung cancer (dated by TCRdb to about 2019). Study-level background: Beta-chain transcripts were consistently detected in greater numbers than alpha-chain transcripts, which likely reflects a higher abundance of beta-chain transcripts. In the raw uncorrected reads, each unique combination of TCR and UMI appeared more than ten times on average. TCR alpha and beta repertoires were quantitatively compared across multiple tumor regions, matched nontumor lung and blood in non-small cell lung cancer. Nonsynonymous mutation counts, determined by whole-exome sequencing of tumor tissue, were related to TCR repertoire features. Both alpha and beta chains were TCR-sequenced in a few hundred tumor regions, approximately 68 matched nontumor lung samples and more than 50 PBMC samples obtained at surgery.

Relative to germline, V is missing 5 bases and J is missing 4 bases, with 4 bases of the junction outside any gene match. The CDR3 spans 15 residues, from the cysteine through the phenylalanine. The sequence is cut down to CDR3 DNA, 45 bases in frame from base 1. Based on the germline V gene, the CDR1 and CDR2 sequences are SGHAT and FQNNGV. Library preparation employed 5' RACE. The instrument was a NextSeq 500. The TCR library protocol attached a unique molecular identifier to each TCR cDNA molecule to allow correction of PCR and sequencing errors. As for the authors' bioinformatics: TCR identification, UMI-based error correction and CDR3 extraction were all carried out with Decombinator tools. Expanded TCRs were defined as those above a frequency of 2 per 1,000, corresponding to the top 1% of the tumor frequency distribution. Renyi diversity was computed with the R vegan package after each repertoire had been subsampled 100 times to 5,000 TCRs. CDR3 similarity networks were built from amino acid triplet string-kernel similarity, connecting CDR3s with pairwise similarity above 0.82. The public reads were reprocessed in TCRdb via fastp at Q25 and MiXCR, keeping in-frame beta chains. Each CDR3 protein appears once, grouped with its most common genes and DNA. TCRdb's processing, not the authors' own work, is the source of the V and J calls. The sample table lists approximately 92,000 distinct CDR3 sequences, 10% to 15% of them with a count of one. The ten largest clones capture roughly 39% of the sample.

This clonotype was counted at least ten times. No cognate antigen has been identified for it. No clone much larger than this one lies a single base away; base qualities are absent. The time point label, read with the paper, signifies: sample taken at primary tumor resection. For TCR sequencing, whole RNA was extracted from tumor and nontumor lung tissue, or from cryopreserved PBMC samples, and no cell sorting was done. The donors were 65 to 90 patients from the lung TRACERx cohort who had early-stage, untreated non-small cell lung cancer. Only patients with enough RNA available from two or more tumor regions were chosen for TCR sequencing. Overall results and qualifications from the work: Additional single-cell paired TCR alpha and beta sequencing was considered necessary to confirm, at a functional level, the hypothesis that regional TCRs recognize regional mutations. Ubiquitous expanded tumor TCRs showed up in blood more often at tumor resection than at routine follow-up.

This TCR came from a male donor with early-stage non-small cell lung cancer. Recombination joined TRBV11-2 with TRBJ2-1; TRBD2 fits 11 bases in the junction. The sample here was PBMCs, taken at surgery. The CDR3 amino acid sequence is: CASSRGLAVYNEQFF. The nucleotide sequence reads TGTGCCAGCAGCCGGGGACTAGCGGTTTACAATGAGCAGTTCTTC. Extended through the reference TRBV11-2 and TRBJ2-1 proteins, this CDR3 yields the full variable domain: EAGVAQSPRYKIIEKRQSVAFWCNPISGHATLYWYQQILGQGPKLLIQFQNNGVVDDSQLPKDRFSAERLKGVDSTLKIQPAKLEDSAVYLCASSRGLAVYNEQFFGPGTRLTVL.